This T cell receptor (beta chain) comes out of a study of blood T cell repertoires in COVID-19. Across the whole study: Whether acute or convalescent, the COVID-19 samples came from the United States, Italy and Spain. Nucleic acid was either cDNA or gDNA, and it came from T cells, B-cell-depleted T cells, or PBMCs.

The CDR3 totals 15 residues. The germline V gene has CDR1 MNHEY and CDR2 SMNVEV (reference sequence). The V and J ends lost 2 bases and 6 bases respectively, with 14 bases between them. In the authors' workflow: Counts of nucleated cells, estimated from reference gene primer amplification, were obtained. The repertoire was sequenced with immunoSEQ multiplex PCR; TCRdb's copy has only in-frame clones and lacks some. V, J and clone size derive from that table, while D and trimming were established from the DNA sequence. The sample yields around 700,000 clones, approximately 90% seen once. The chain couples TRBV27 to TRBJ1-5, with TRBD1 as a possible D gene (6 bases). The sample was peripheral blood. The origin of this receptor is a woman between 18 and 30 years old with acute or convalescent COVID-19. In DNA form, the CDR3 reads TGTGCCAGCAGTTTAAGGCGGGGGGCTCCTCAGCCCCAGCATTTT. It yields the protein CASSLRRGAPQPQHF.